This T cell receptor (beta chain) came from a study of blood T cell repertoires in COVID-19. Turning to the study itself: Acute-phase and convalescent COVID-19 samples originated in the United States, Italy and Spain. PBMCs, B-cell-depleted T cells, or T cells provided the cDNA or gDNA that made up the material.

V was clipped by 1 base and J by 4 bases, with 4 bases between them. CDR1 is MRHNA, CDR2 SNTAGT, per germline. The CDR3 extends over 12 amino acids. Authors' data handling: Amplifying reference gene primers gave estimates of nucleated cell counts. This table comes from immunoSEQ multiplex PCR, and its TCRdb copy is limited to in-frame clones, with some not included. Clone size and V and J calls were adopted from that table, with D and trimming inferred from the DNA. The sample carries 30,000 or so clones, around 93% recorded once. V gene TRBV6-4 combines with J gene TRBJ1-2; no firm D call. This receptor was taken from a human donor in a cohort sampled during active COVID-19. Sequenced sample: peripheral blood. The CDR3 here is CASSDYGYGYTF. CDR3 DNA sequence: TGTGCCAGCAGTGACTACGGCTATGGCTACACCTTC.